A selection of T cell receptor beta chains follows, all from one sample in a study of PD-1 blockade in classical Hodgkin lymphoma. Assay used: immunoSEQ multiplex PCR; TCRdb lists only in-frame clones, some missing. The data contain about 85,000 clones, over 90% of them seen just once; the ten biggest clones take up approximately 2.4%. Source: peripheral blood mononuclear cells (PBMCs), taken before the second cycle of nivolumab. The origin of the receptors is a human donor with classical Hodgkin lymphoma. Both conserved end residues are part of each CDR3. A D gene is named only where the DNA matches it firmly. Not every row has a clone size; where given, it reads once, few, many or a size class.

clone_size d_call j_call v_call cdr3_aa cdr3_nt
once TRBD1 TRBJ2-7 TRBV6-5 CARDRGYEQYF TGTGCCAGGGACAGGGGGTACGAGCAGTACTTC
NA TRBD1 TRBJ1-1 TRBV12-5 CASGHNRGNTEAFF TGTGCTAGTGGGCATAACAGGGGGAACACTGAAGCTTTCTTT
NA TRBD1 TRBJ1-2 TRBV5-1 CASSLLTGIAANYGYTF TGCGCCAGCAGCTTACTGACAGGGATCGCAGCTAACTATGGCTACACCTTC
NA NA TRBJ2-2 TRBV6-1 CASEPPYTGELFF TGTGCCAGCGAACCGCCGTACACCGGGGAGCTGTTTTTT
once NA TRBJ2-1 TRBV27 CASGYNEQFF TGTGCCAGTGGATACAATGAGCAGTTCTTC
NA NA TRBJ2-7 TRBV6-5 CASSYTIPVGAYEQYF TGTGCCAGCAGTTACACCATCCCGGTCGGCGCCTACGAGCAGTACTTC
NA NA TRBJ2-1 TRBV6-1 CASSESRYPGRTFNEQFF TGTGCCAGCAGTGAATCCCGGTATCCGGGACGCACCTTTAATGAGCAGTTCTTC
NA TRBD2 TRBJ2-7 TRBV30 CAWSRLAGAHYEQYF TGTGCCTGGAGTAGACTAGCGGGAGCCCACTACGAGCAGTACTTC
NA TRBD1 TRBJ2-5 TRBV7-9 CASSLVTGAQETQYF TGTGCCAGCAGCTTAGTGACAGGGGCCCAAGAGACCCAGTACTTC
NA NA TRBJ1-1 TRBV6-6 CASSTGWTEAFF TGTGCCAGCAGCACAGGGTGGACTGAAGCTTTCTTT
NA TRBD2 TRBJ2-1 TRBV5-4 CASSLTAGGEFF TGTGCCAGCAGCTTGACAGCGGGAGGCGAGTTCTTC
NA NA TRBJ2-1 TRBV2 CASTLANEQFF TGTGCCAGCACTCTAGCCAATGAGCAGTTCTTC
NA NA TRBJ2-1 TRBV6-5 CASRPLGGDEQFF TGTGCCAGCAGACCACTAGGCGGCGATGAGCAGTTCTTC
NA NA TRBJ1-1 TRBV9 CASSPGTFNEAFF TGTGCCAGCAGCCCAGGAACATTCAATGAAGCTTTCTTT
NA TRBD2 TRBJ2-1 TRBV5-8 CASSLYLAGYNEQFF TGTGCCAGCAGCTTGTACCTAGCGGGGTACAATGAGCAGTTCTTC
NA TRBD1 TRBJ1-2 TRBV5-4 CASSLGPLRQGNGYTF TGTGCCAGCAGCTTGGGACCCCTCAGACAGGGGAACGGCTACACCTTC